The 10 T cell receptor beta chains below come from one sample, sequenced in a study of T cells after yellow fever vaccination. TCRdb re-analysed the 5' RACE reads in MiXCR, keeping a single row per CDR3 protein. The profile shows 300,000 to 450,000 distinct CDR3 sequences, 8.1% of them singletons. The sample here was PBMCs, taken around 45 days after the first yellow fever vaccination. These receptor sequences come from a man between 18 and 29 years old who received the YFV17D yellow fever vaccine.

This clonotype came up many times. The chain combines TRBV7-2 with TRBJ1-5, with 9 bases identical to TRBD1. The germline V gene has CDR1 SGHTA and CDR2 FQGNSA. The CDR3 loop spans 14 amino acids. V trimming: 2 bases; J trimming: 5 bases; junction bases outside the gene matches: 1. The CDR3 DNA sequence: TGTGCCAGCAGCTTATGGACAGGGGATCAGCCCCAGCATTTT. Its protein product is CASSLWTGDQPQHF. The full variable domain, its missing parts supplied by reference TRBV7-2 and TRBJ1-5, is GAGVSQSPSNKVTEKGKDVELRCDPISGHTALYWYRQSLGQGLEFLIYFQGNSAPDKSGLPSDRFSAERTGGSVSTLTIQRTQQEDSAVYLCASSLWTGDQPQHFGDGTRLSIL.

The rearrangement uses TRBV4-3 and TRBJ2-5; 9 bases are a match to TRBD1. The CDR3 has 14 residues. The J segment lost 5 bases and the V segment lost 4 bases, leaving 5 bases of the junction unmatched. Germline V gene sequence: CDR1 LGHNA, CDR2 YSLEER. Written as DNA, the CDR3 is TGCGCCAGCAGCCTAGGACAGGGGATGGAGACCCAGTACTTC. It yields the protein CASSLGQGMETQYF.

This clonotype was counted between two and nine times. This rearrangement joins TRBV7-2 to TRBJ2-7, with D possibly being TRBD2 (6 bases). The V end lost 1 base, the J end lost 6 bases, and 13 bases lay between the germline ends. The CDR3 runs to 14 residues. Germline lookup yields CDR1 SGHTA and CDR2 FQGNSA. The CDR3 nucleotides are TGTGCCAGCAGCTTAGGCGGGATCGTGGGCGAGCAGTACGTC. Protein sequence: CASSLGGIVGEQYV.

J is TRBJ1-6 and V is TRBV2; 7 nucleotides line up with TRBD1. With 9 bases clipped from V and 14 bases from J, the junction kept 10 bases outside the gene matches. The CDR3 spans 12 residues. Germline-derived CDR1 and CDR2 are SNHLY and FYNNEI. CDR3 region: CASRDRAPSLHF. CDR3 DNA: TGTGCCAGTCGGGACAGAGCTCCTTCCCTCCACTTT. The whole variable domain, filled in from reference TRBV2 and TRBJ1-6, reads EPEVTQTPSHQVTQMGQEVILRCVPISNHLYFYWYRQILGQKVEFLVSFYNNEISEKSEIFDDQFSVERPDGSNFTLKIRSTKLEDSAMYFCASRDRAPSLHFGNGTRLTVT.

This clonotype was detected a few times. The J gene is TRBJ2-2, the V gene TRBV5-1; 9 bases line up with TRBD1. Losses at the gene ends were 4 bases for V and 1 base for J; bases not matched to a gene: 5. The germline CDR1 and CDR2 sequences are SGHRS and YFSETQ. The CDR3 extends over 16 amino acids. The CDR3 DNA reads TGCGCCAGCAGCCTGACGGGACAGGGGAACACCGGGGAGCTGTTTTTT. Protein product: CASSLTGQGNTGELFF.

This clonotype showed up just a few times. The junction departs from germline at one end; a sequencing error may be responsible. The chain couples TRBV20-1 to TRBJ1-6; D remains ambiguous. This CDR3 spans 8 amino acids. Germline-derived CDR1 and CDR2 are DFQATT and SNEGSKA (reference sequence). This CDR3 is CSAHTTLF. CDR3 bases: TGCAGTGCTCATACGACCCTCTTT.

This clonotype occurred a few times. This chain links TRBV25-1 with TRBJ2-7, with TRBD1 identical over 9 bases. The CDR3 is 13 residues long. The V segment lost 7 bases and the J segment 3 bases; nucleotides outside the gene matches: 4. CDR1 MGHDK and CDR2 SYGVNS come from the germline V gene. This CDR3 reads CASIGQGLYEQYF. DNA for the CDR3: TGTGCCAGCATAGGACAGGGGCTCTACGAGCAGTACTTC.

This clonotype was picked up a small number of times. The genes are TRBV20-1 and TRBJ2-3, with D possibly matching TRBD2 (7 bases). Trimming stripped 6 bases from V and 2 bases from J, with 12 bases between. The length of the CDR3 is 13 residues. From germline, CDR1 is DFQATT and CDR2 SNEGSKA (reference sequence). CDR3 loop: CSAEGGNTDTQYF. The DNA for the CDR3 is TGCAGTGCCGAGGGGGGGAACACAGATACGCAGTATTTT.

The chain uses TRBV4-1 and TRBJ2-2; D uncertain. Germline loops: CDR1 MGHRA, CDR2 YSYEKL. This CDR3 spans 12 amino acids. V dropped 3 bases and J dropped 6 bases, with 5 bases sitting between them. The CDR3 spells CASSQLSGELFF. CDR3 bases: TGCGCCAGCAGCCAGTTATCCGGGGAGCTGTTTTTT.

This clonotype was seen more than once but under ten times. The J gene is TRBJ2-5, the V gene TRBV9, with TRBD2 matching 12 bases. Germline lookup yields CDR1 SGDLS and CDR2 YYNGEE. CDR3 size: 15 residues. J lost 2 bases, V lost 2 bases, and 1 base had no gene match. Written as DNA, the CDR3 is TGTGCCAGCAGCGTTGGGACTAGCGGGCAAGAGACCCAGTACTTC. It translates to CASSVGTSGQETQYF.